The rows below give T cell receptor beta chains drawn from one sample of a study of T cell responses to AZD1222 COVID-19 vaccine. Using immunoSEQ multiplex PCR, the repertoire was profiled, and TCRdb retains in-frame clones only, with some absent. The data contain roughly 200,000 clones, about 95% of them singletons. The starting material was peripheral blood, obtained 28 days after the second dose of the MenACWY control vaccine. Every receptor here comes from an adult who received the MenACWY meningococcal vaccine as a control. CDR3s include the opening cysteine and the closing phenylalanine or tryptophan. D genes are given only for firm matches. Not every row has a clone size; where given, it reads once, few, many or a size class.

d_gene: NA; j_gene: TRBJ2-7; abundance: NA; v_gene: TRBV30; CDR3nt: TGTGCCTGGAATGGAGGGGGCATGCCTTCCTACGAGCAGTACTTC; CDR3aa: CAWNGGGMPSYEQYF
d_gene: NA; j_gene: TRBJ2-7; abundance: NA; v_gene: TRBV6-5; CDR3nt: TGTGCCAGCAGGTCCGACAGCTACGAGCAGTACTTC; CDR3aa: CASRSDSYEQYF
d_gene: TRBD1; j_gene: TRBJ1-2; abundance: NA; v_gene: TRBV28; CDR3nt: TGTGCCAGCAGTTTATGGGGGGGACAGGGCGGCTACACCTTC; CDR3aa: CASSLWGGQGGYTF
d_gene: TRBD1; j_gene: TRBJ2-7; abundance: NA; v_gene: TRBV7-9; CDR3nt: TGTGCCAGCGACACATCCGGGACAGGGGCCTACGAGCAGTACTTC; CDR3aa: CASDTSGTGAYEQYF
d_gene: NA; j_gene: TRBJ1-6; abundance: NA; v_gene: TRBV12-5; CDR3nt: TGTGCTAGTGGTTTGGGCCGTAGGGCTGGAGTTGAGGGTAATTCACCCCTCCACTTT; CDR3aa: CASGLGRRAGVEGNSPLHF
d_gene: NA; j_gene: TRBJ2-3; abundance: NA; v_gene: TRBV20-1; CDR3nt: TGCAGTGCTAGTCATACGGCCTCCGGCACAGATACGCAGTATTTT; CDR3aa: CSASHTASGTDTQYF
d_gene: NA; j_gene: TRBJ1-6; abundance: NA; v_gene: TRBV5-1; CDR3nt: TGCGCCAGCAGCTTGGCCACAGGGAGGGAATCACCCCTCCACTTT; CDR3aa: CASSLATGRESPLHF
d_gene: NA; j_gene: TRBJ2-7; abundance: NA; v_gene: TRBV6-4; CDR3nt: TGTGCCGGCGCGGAGCAGGGTACCAACGAGCAGTACTTC; CDR3aa: CAGAEQGTNEQYF
d_gene: NA; j_gene: TRBJ1-1; abundance: NA; v_gene: TRBV5-4; CDR3nt: TGTGCCAGCAGCCAACGACCGAACACTGAAGCTTTCTTT; CDR3aa: CASSQRPNTEAFF
d_gene: TRBD1; j_gene: TRBJ2-7; abundance: NA; v_gene: TRBV9; CDR3nt: TGTGCCAGCAGCCCTGCCGGGACAGATGCCTACGAGCAGTACTTC; CDR3aa: CASSPAGTDAYEQYF
d_gene: NA; j_gene: TRBJ1-4; abundance: NA; v_gene: TRBV27; CDR3nt: TGTGCCAGCAGTTCAGAACTACCAGGCGCCTCCCGGGAAAAACTGTTTTTT; CDR3aa: CASSSELPGASREKLFF
d_gene: NA; j_gene: TRBJ2-2; abundance: NA; v_gene: TRBV19; CDR3nt: TGTGCCAGTACCCTAATGGTTTCAGCGGATAACACCGGGGAGCTGTTTTTT; CDR3aa: CASTLMVSADNTGELFF
d_gene: TRBD1; j_gene: TRBJ1-5; abundance: NA; v_gene: TRBV30; CDR3nt: TGTGCCTGGAGTACGGGACAGGGCCCTAATCAGCCCCAGCATTTT; CDR3aa: CAWSTGQGPNQPQHF
d_gene: TRBD1; j_gene: TRBJ1-3; abundance: once; v_gene: TRBV28; CDR3nt: TGTGCCAGCAGTCCGACAGGGGCTTCCTTAGGAAACACCATATATTTT; CDR3aa: CASSPTGASLGNTIYF
d_gene: NA; j_gene: TRBJ1-5; abundance: NA; v_gene: TRBV3-1/TRBV3-2; CDR3nt: TGTGCCAGCAGCCAAGCCTTGGATACTCAGCCCCAGCATTTT; CDR3aa: CASSQALDTQPQHF
d_gene: NA; j_gene: TRBJ1-3; abundance: NA; v_gene: TRBV5-1; CDR3nt: TGCGCCAGCAGCTCGTCGGGCAGGGGTTTCCTAGCTGGAAACACCATATATTTT; CDR3aa: CASSSSGRGFLAGNTIYF
d_gene: NA; j_gene: TRBJ1-1; abundance: NA; v_gene: TRBV7-2; CDR3nt: TGTGCCAGCAGCCCTCCCGGCACTGAAGCTTTCTTT; CDR3aa: CASSPPGTEAFF
d_gene: TRBD1; j_gene: TRBJ1-6; abundance: NA; v_gene: TRBV5-1; CDR3nt: TGCGCCAGCAGCCAAGGGACAGCGAACTATAATTCACCCCTCCACTTT; CDR3aa: CASSQGTANYNSPLHF
d_gene: NA; j_gene: TRBJ1-6; abundance: NA; v_gene: TRBV27; CDR3nt: TGTGCCACCAAGATTGGAGCCTATAATTCACCCCTCCACTTT; CDR3aa: CATKIGAYNSPLHF
d_gene: NA; j_gene: TRBJ2-7; abundance: NA; v_gene: TRBV7-9; CDR3nt: TGTGCCAGCAGCTCGGGCAGGGTTGGATACGAGCAGTACTTC; CDR3aa: CASSSGRVGYEQYF
d_gene: NA; j_gene: TRBJ2-3; abundance: NA; v_gene: TRBV28; CDR3nt: TGTGCCAGCAGTTCTCGGCACGCTACAGATACGCAGTATTTT; CDR3aa: CASSSRHATDTQYF
d_gene: TRBD2; j_gene: TRBJ2-1; abundance: NA; v_gene: TRBV24-1; CDR3nt: TGTGCCACCAGTGACCCCGGGACTAGCGACTACAATGAGCAGTTCTTC; CDR3aa: CATSDPGTSDYNEQFF
d_gene: NA; j_gene: TRBJ1-5; abundance: NA; v_gene: TRBV5-3; CDR3nt: TGTGCCAGAAGCTTAGGTCAGGGCCTGGAGTCCCAGCATTTT; CDR3aa: CARSLGQGLESQHF
d_gene: NA; j_gene: TRBJ1-1; abundance: NA; v_gene: TRBV6-5; CDR3nt: TGTGCCAGCAGGACCGGGGTAGAGGCTTTCTTT; CDR3aa: CASRTGVEAFF
d_gene: NA; j_gene: TRBJ1-2; abundance: NA; v_gene: TRBV25-1; CDR3nt: TGTGCCAGCAGTGAGACGGACTATGGCTACACCTTC; CDR3aa: CASSETDYGYTF
d_gene: NA; j_gene: TRBJ1-2; abundance: NA; v_gene: TRBV28; CDR3nt: TGTGCCAGCAGCCCGGACACGAACTATGGCTACACCTTC; CDR3aa: CASSPDTNYGYTF
d_gene: TRBD1; j_gene: TRBJ2-7; abundance: NA; v_gene: TRBV10-3; CDR3nt: TGTGCCATCAGTGCTGACCGGGACAGCCACGAGCAGTACTTC; CDR3aa: CAISADRDSHEQYF
d_gene: TRBD1; j_gene: TRBJ2-7; abundance: few; v_gene: TRBV5-1; CDR3nt: TGCGCCAGCAGATCGGGACAGGGGCGATACGAGCAGTACTTC; CDR3aa: CASRSGQGRYEQYF